This TCR beta chain was sequenced during a study of blood T cell repertoires in COVID-19. As for the study in general: Both acute and convalescent COVID-19 samples were obtained from the United States, Italy and Spain.

Study processing details: Amplification with reference gene primers provided the estimates of nucleated cell counts. Clones were read by immunoSEQ multiplex PCR, and TCRdb kept only the in-frame ones, dropping some. V and J calls and clone size come straight from that table; D and trimming were deduced from the DNA. Of about 230,000 clones listed, approximately 80% are singletons. Trimming removed 5 bases at V and 1 base at J, with 8 bases between. The CDR3 covers 12 residues. Germline CDR1 SQVTM, CDR2 ANQGSEA. The source is a woman in her 50s with acute or convalescent COVID-19. The chain is built from TRBV29-1 and TRBJ1-1; D gene ambiguous. The sample was peripheral blood. CDR3 nucleotide sequence: TGCAGCGTTCCACAGTGGAACACTGAAGCTTTCTTT. Protein sequence: CSVPQWNTEAFF.